The rows below give T cell receptor beta chains drawn from one sample of a study of T cell clones after liver transplantation. Repertoires were generated with immunoSEQ multiplex PCR, while TCRdb's copy carries only in-frame clones and drops some. The sample carries 98,000 or so clones, 82% recorded once. The sequenced sample was CD4+ T cells from blood, obtained before liver transplant. These receptors were taken from a human donor who received a liver transplant. Each CDR3 is given with its conserved first and last residue. Fields, in order: CDR3 length, J gene, V gene, clone size, D gene, CDR3 DNA, CDR3 protein. A D gene is named only where the DNA matches it firmly. Rows give clone size only sometimes, using once, few, many, or a class for an expanded clone.

18	TRBJ1-4	TRBV5-1	-	-	TGCGCCAGCAGCTCGGGACTTACGCCTACGGGAACTAATGAAAAACTGTTTTTT	CASSSGLTPTGTNEKLFF
15	TRBJ2-1	TRBV18	-	TRBD1	TGTGCCAGCTCACCACCGAACAGGGGGGCTGGGGGGCAGTTCTTC	CASSPPNRGAGGQFF
15	TRBJ1-1	TRBV7-9	-	TRBD1	TGTGCCAGCAGCGGACAGGCAATAGAGAACACTGAAGCTTTCTTT	CASSGQAIENTEAFF
11	TRBJ2-7	TRBV7-2	once	TRBD2	TGTGCCAGCAGCTCGGGGGGCGAGCAGTACTTC	CASSSGGEQYF
14	TRBJ1-1	TRBV2	-	-	TGTGCCAGCGACCCGGGACGGGGGAACACTGAAGCTTTCTTT	CASDPGRGNTEAFF
19	TRBJ2-3	TRBV7-3	-	TRBD1	TGTGCCAGCAGCCCATCCGGGACAGGATTTCTCGGGGCCACAGATACGCAGTATTTT	CASSPSGTGFLGATDTQYF
14	TRBJ1-3	TRBV28	-	-	TGTGCCAGCAGCACACAGGGCTCTGGAAACACCATATATTTT	CASSTQGSGNTIYF
14	TRBJ1-6	TRBV7-6	-	-	TGTGCCAGCAGCTTAGGCTCCTATAATTCACCCCTCCACTTT	CASSLGSYNSPLHF
16	TRBJ2-7	TRBV9	once	TRBD1	TGTGCCAGCAGCGTACGGGTTGGGACAGGGGTAAACGAGCAGTACTTC	CASSVRVGTGVNEQYF
12	TRBJ1-2	TRBV11-2	-	-	TGTGCCAGCAGCTTAGAGAACTATGGCTACACCTTC	CASSLENYGYTF
12	TRBJ1-6	TRBV6-5	-	TRBD1	TGTGCCAGCCGACAGGGAAATTCACCCCTCCACTTT	CASRQGNSPLHF
11	TRBJ2-1	TRBV18	-	-	TGTGCCAGCTCACCCAAAAATGAGCAGTTCTTC	CASSPKNEQFF
16	TRBJ1-6	TRBV7-3	-	-	TGTGCCAGCAGCTTAGTGGGGGCAGGGATTAATTCACCCCTCCACTTT	CASSLVGAGINSPLHF
13	TRBJ2-3	TRBV29-1	-	-	TGCAGCGTGGAAGACTTTAGCACAGATACGCAGTATTTT	CSVEDFSTDTQYF
15	TRBJ1-4	TRBV7-2	-	-	TGTGCCAGCAGCTTAGAGGGCAGGGCCAATGAAAAACTGTTTTTT	CASSLEGRANEKLFF
17	TRBJ2-2	TRBV5-1	-	TRBD2	TGCGCCAGCAGCTTGGCTACTAGCGGTTCTAACACCGGGGAGCTGTTTTTT	CASSLATSGSNTGELFF
14	TRBJ1-2	TRBV7-2	-	TRBD1	TGTGCCAGCAGCCCGGACAGGGGAGGCGGTGGCTACACCTTC	CASSPDRGGGGYTF
15	TRBJ2-2	TRBV7-7	once	-	TGTGCCAGCAGCCCTCGACTAGAAGTCACCGGGGAGCTGTTTTTT	CASSPRLEVTGELFF
15	TRBJ2-6	TRBV19	-	-	TGTGCCAGTAGTACTATCGGCTCTGGGGCCAACGTCCCGACTTTC	CASSTIGSGANVPTF
15	TRBJ1-6	TRBV7-3	-	-	TGTGCCAGCAGCTTAGTGGGTTCCTATAATTCACCCCTCCACTTT	CASSLVGSYNSPLHF
14	TRBJ1-2	TRBV6-1	-	-	TGTGCCAGCAGTGAAGTAGCGGGGATCGACGGCTACACCTTC	CASSEVAGIDGYTF
17	TRBJ2-7	TRBV4-3	-	TRBD1	TGCGCCAGCAGCCAAGATTACCGGGACAGGGCGTACTACGAGCAGTACTTC	CASSQDYRDRAYYEQYF
12	TRBJ2-1	TRBV29-1	-	-	TGCTGCTCCAGCCCATACTCCAATGAGCAGTTCTTC	CCSSPYSNEQFF
12	TRBJ1-2	TRBV5-1	once	TRBD1	TGCGCCAGCAGCGGAGGACAGGGGGCAGGCACCTTC	CASSGGQGAGTF
17	TRBJ1-4	TRBV7-6	-	-	TGTGCCAGCAGCTTAGGTCGTAGGGAAAGGACTAATGAAAAACTGTTTTTT	CASSLGRRERTNEKLFF
16	TRBJ2-7	TRBV18	-	TRBD1	TGTGCCAGCTCACCACTCTCCGGGACAGGCTACTACGAGCAGTACTTC	CASSPLSGTGYYEQYF
13	TRBJ2-4	TRBV19	-	TRBD1	TGTGCCAGTAGACCCAGGGGGCCCAACATTCAGTACTTC	CASRPRGPNIQYF
18	TRBJ1-4	TRBV5-1	-	-	TGCGCCAGCAGCTTGGCGCTTCAGGGGAGGGGATATAATGAAAAACTGTTTTTT	CASSLALQGRGYNEKLFF
13	TRBJ1-2	TRBV29-1	-	-	TGCAGCGTTGGGGGTGGACAAAGCTATGGCTACACCTTC	CSVGGGQSYGYTF
12	TRBJ1-2	TRBV6-5	-	-	TGTGCCAGCAGTTACGGCCCCTATGGCTACACCTTC	CASSYGPYGYTF
15	TRBJ1-2	TRBV7-2	once	TRBD1	TGTGCCAGCAGCTTCGACAGGGGTTTCTTTATAGGCTACACCTTC	CASSFDRGFFIGYTF
15	TRBJ1-1	TRBV13	-	TRBD1	TGTGCCAGCAGCCAGGGACAGGGGAGGAACACTGAAGCTTTCTTT	CASSQGQGRNTEAFF
15	TRBJ1-5	TRBV4-2	-	TRBD1	TGTGCCAGCAGCCGGACAGGAGGGTCCCATCAGCCCCAGCATTTT	CASSRTGGSHQPQHF
13	TRBJ2-7	TRBV28	-	TRBD1	TGTGCCAGCAGATCCGGGACAGCTCCCGAGCAGTACTTC	CASRSGTAPEQYF
17	TRBJ2-2	TRBV5-1	-	TRBD1	TGCGCCAGCAGCTTGATTTCCGGACAGGGGAACACCGGGGAGCTGTTTTTT	CASSLISGQGNTGELFF
13	TRBJ2-1	TRBV10-3	-	-	TGTGCCATCAGGGACAGCTCCTACAATGAGCAGTTCTTC	CAIRDSSYNEQFF
14	TRBJ1-3	TRBV6-5	once	TRBD1	TGTGCCAGCAGACGGGACAGCGGGCTAAACACCATATATTTT	CASRRDSGLNTIYF
14	TRBJ2-2	TRBV7-8	-	-	TGTGCCAGCAGACGAACAGGGTTGGACGGGGAGCTGTTTTTT	CASRRTGLDGELFF
15	TRBJ1-5	TRBV18	once	-	TGTGCCAGCTCACCCCGGGACGTGAGCAATCAGCCCCAGCATTTT	CASSPRDVSNQPQHF
13	TRBJ2-7	TRBV7-6	-	-	TGTGCCAGCAGCTCCCTCGGGGGTTACGAGCAGTACTTC	CASSSLGGYEQYF
13	TRBJ2-1	TRBV2	-	TRBD1	TGTGCCAGCAGTGGGACAGGGCACAATGAGCAGTTCTTC	CASSGTGHNEQFF
16	TRBJ1-2	TRBV28	few	-	TGTGCCAGCAGTTACCCCGGGGGCAGAGATAACTATGGCTACACCTTC	CASSYPGGRDNYGYTF
18	TRBJ2-7	TRBV7-8	-	-	TGTGCCAGCAGCTTAGGCGGCGGCGGGGCGCAAAGCTCCTACGAGCAGTACTTC	CASSLGGGGAQSSYEQYF
15	TRBJ1-2	TRBV19	-	TRBD1	TGTGCCAGTACAGGGACAGGGGGCGCAGTCATTGGCTACACCTTC	CASTGTGGAVIGYTF
15	TRBJ2-7	TRBV19	-	-	TGTGCCAGTAGCATCTTTGGGACAAAGCCTTACGAGCAGTACTTC	CASSIFGTKPYEQYF
12	TRBJ2-7	TRBV5-5	-	-	TGTGCCAGCAGCTTGGAGAAGGCAGAGCAGTACTTC	CASSLEKAEQYF
16	TRBJ2-1	TRBV15	-	TRBD2	TGTGCCACCAGCACGAGGGAGCCTAGCGGGGGTGATGAGCAGTTCTTC	CATSTREPSGGDEQFF
16	TRBJ2-7	TRBV4-2	few	-	TGTGCCAGCAGCCAAGATGGTCACTCGGGAGCCTACGAGCAGTACTTC	CASSQDGHSGAYEQYF
13	TRBJ1-5	TRBV6-5	-	-	TGTGCCAGCAGACGACAGGTGGACCAGCCCCAGCATTTT	CASRRQVDQPQHF
12	TRBJ2-7	TRBV29-1	-	TRBD1	TGCAGCGCTCGGGACAGTTCCTACGAGCAGTACTTC	CSARDSSYEQYF
13	TRBJ1-2	TRBV5-1	-	-	TGCGCCAGCAGCTTGGACGGCCGCTCTGGCTACACCTTC	CASSLDGRSGYTF
14	TRBJ1-1	TRBV6-5	-	-	TGTGCCAGCAGTCAAAACCCAGGAGTATCAGAAGCTTTCTTT	CASSQNPGVSEAFF